Following are 28 T cell receptor beta chains from one sample sequenced in a study of human T cells and chemical hapten exposure. Time point in this sample: patch test 1, 2 weeks after DPC sensitization. Noted treatment: therapeutic diphenylcyclopropenone sensitization with weekly scalp DPC. TCRdb re-called the RACE reads with MiXCR, one entry per CDR3 protein. Here the sample spans roughly 13,000 distinct CDR3 sequences, 15% to 20% being singletons. This specimen consisted of whole blood, obtained in connection with sensitization to the hapten diphenylcyclopropenone (DPC). These receptors were collected from a young woman with alopecia areata. Some clones in this sample may be carry-over from other donors' samples.

This rearrangement joins TRBV28 to TRBJ2-2; 10 positions agree with TRBD1. CDR1 MDHEN and CDR2 SYDVKM come from the germline V gene. V shed 4 bases, J shed 5 bases, and the junction held 13 bases outside the gene matches. This CDR3 comprises 18 residues. CDR3 loop: CASSSLVAGQGPTGELFF. CDR3 DNA sequence: TGTGCCAGCAGTTCTCTCGTAGCGGGACAGGGGCCTACCGGGGAGCTGTTTTTT.

This rearrangement joins TRBV3-1 to TRBJ1-1; D is unresolved. CDR3 size: 15 residues. Trimming took 4 bases from V and 0 from J, leaving 12 bases between them. From germline, CDR1 is LGHDT and CDR2 YNNKEL (reference sequence). CDR3 in DNA: TGTGCCAGCAGCCCTCACGGGTCCATGAACACTGAAGCTTTCTTT. Its translation is CASSPHGSMNTEAFF.

This clonotype is termed medium-sized. The V and J genes are TRBV28 and TRBJ2-1; TRBD1 matches 7 bases. The J segment lost 5 bases and the V segment lost 5 bases, leaving 6 bases of the junction unmatched. Germline assignment: CDR1 MDHEN and CDR2 SYDVKM. This CDR3 region has 14 residues. The CDR3 loop reads CASSGQERHNEQFF. The CDR3 DNA reads TGTGCCAGCAGTGGACAGGAACGCCACAATGAGCAGTTCTTC.

The rearrangement joins TRBV10-3 to TRBJ2-7; D gene unclear. V was trimmed by 3 bases and J by 0 bases, leaving 6 bases between them. This CDR3 has 13 amino acids. CDR1 is ENHRY and CDR2 is SYGVKD in the germline V gene. CDR3 sequence (DNA): TGTGCCATCAGTGATTTCCTCTCCTACGAGCAGTACTTC. Its protein product is CAISDFLSYEQYF.

The gene calls are TRBV20-1 and TRBJ2-7, with 7 positions matching TRBD2. In germline, CDR1 is DFQATT, CDR2 SNEGSKA (reference sequence). The CDR3 length is 13 residues. V gave up 6 bases and J gave up 4 bases; unmatched junction bases: 9. The CDR3 loop is CSAGAGLPYEQYF. The CDR3 coding sequence is TGCAGTGCCGGAGCGGGGCTTCCTTACGAGCAGTACTTC.

By share, this clonotype counts as medium-sized. The chain links TRBV29-1 to TRBJ1-1; D uncertain. The CDR3 is 11 amino acids. V lost 4 bases and J lost 6, with 9 bases in between. Germline V CDR1 and CDR2: SQVTM, ANQGSEA. Here the CDR3 DNA reads TGCAGCGTTGTTGTCTCACCTGAAGCTTTCTTT. It yields the protein CSVVVSPEAFF.

Relative to its sample, this clonotype is medium-sized. V gene TRBV27 combines with J gene TRBJ2-3, with D perhaps TRBD1 or TRBD2 (5 bases each). Deletions cut 4 bases from V and 2 bases from J, with 13 bases between. The CDR3 has 15 residues. CDR1 is MNHEY, CDR2 SMNVEV, per germline (reference sequence). CDR3 in DNA: TGTGCCAGCAGTTCCCGACGGGACCCCACAGATACGCAGTATTTT. Amino acid sequence: CASSSRRDPTDTQYF.

This clonotype was recorded at least ten times. V usage is TRBV28 and J usage is TRBJ2-4; 9 bases match TRBD2. There are 16 residues in the CDR3. Germline V gene sequence: CDR1 MDHEN, CDR2 SYDVKM. V was clipped by 3 bases and J by 0 bases; unmatched bases: 3. CDR3 residues: CASSLASGVAKNIQYF. As DNA, the CDR3 is TGTGCCAGCAGTTTGGCTAGCGGGGTAGCCAAAAACATTCAGTACTTC.

The chain employs TRBV28 and TRBJ1-5; D remains unclear. V was cut by 3 bases and J by 4 bases, with 1 base left in between. There are 11 residues in the CDR3. Germline V lookup: CDR1 MDHEN, CDR2 SYDVKM. The CDR3 nucleotides are TGTGCCAGCAGTTTGAATCAGCCCCAGCATTTT. Protein sequence: CASSLNQPQHF.

This clonotype was recorded many times. This chain links TRBV6-6 with TRBJ2-7; 8 nucleotides match TRBD2. This CDR3 spans 14 amino acids. Trimming cost V 6 bases and J 2 bases; bases outside gene matches: 6. Germline CDR1 MNHNY, CDR2 SVGAGI (reference sequence). The CDR3 coding sequence is TGTGCCAGCAGCGGGACTAGAAGTGCCTACGAGCAGTACTTC. Residues: CASSGTRSAYEQYF.

This clonotype was recorded many times. The chain has TRBV6-9 and TRBJ1-4; tentatively, D is TRBD1 (5 bases). The CDR3 is made up of 11 amino acids. The germline V gene encodes CDR1 MNHGY and CDR2 SVAAGI. V lost 8 bases to trimming and J lost 6 bases, with 7 bases between them. CDR3 region: CASGGYEKLFF. DNA of the CDR3: TGTGCCAGCGGGGGTTATGAAAAACTGTTTTTT.

This clonotype was picked up many times. The chain couples TRBV29-1 to TRBJ1-2; D not resolved. This CDR3 region has 15 residues. Germline assignment: CDR1 SQVTM and CDR2 ANQGSEA. V was trimmed by 0 bases and J by 2 bases, leaving 13 bases between them. The CDR3 nucleotides are TGCAGCGTTGAAGATCTTCGGGTGGCCAACTATGGCTACACCTTC. It encodes CSVEDLRVANYGYTF.

This clonotype was recorded many times. The chain joins TRBV10-3 to TRBJ2-7; weak D call: TRBD2 (5 bases). In germline, CDR1 is ENHRY, CDR2 SYGVKD. V was clipped by 3 bases and J by 1 base, with 13 bases between them. The CDR3 is 15 residues long. CDR3 nucleotide sequence: TGTGCCATCAGTGATGGACTGGACTCATCCTACGAGCAGTACGTC. It specifies CAISDGLDSSYEQYV.

By share, this clonotype ranks as medium-sized. The chain couples TRBV11-1 to TRBJ1-1; 7 bases are a match to TRBD1. Germline CDR1 is SGHAT and CDR2 is FQDESV (reference sequence). The CDR3 has 13 residues. The trim removed 2 bases at V and 4 bases at J, leaving 1 base unmatched. CDR3 sequence reads: CASSLPGGTEAFF. The CDR3 bases are TGTGCCAGCAGCTTACCAGGGGGCACTGAAGCTTTCTTT.

This clonotype was seen ten or more times. The V and J genes are TRBV7-2 and TRBJ1-2, with D unclear. V shed 0 bases and J shed 4 bases, with 6 bases lying between them. CDR1 is SGHTA, CDR2 FQGNSA, per germline. The CDR3 runs to 13 residues. CDR3 sequence reads: CASSLAHSYGYTF. Here the CDR3 DNA reads TGTGCCAGCAGCTTAGCTCACAGCTATGGCTACACCTTC.

This clonotype was observed many times. V and J are TRBV4-3 and TRBJ2-1; 8 bases are a match to TRBD1. J gave up 6 bases and V 3 bases, and 10 bases lay outside the gene matches. This CDR3 region has 16 residues. CDR1 is LGHNA and CDR2 is YSLEER in the germline V gene. Here the CDR3 reads CASSHRQGSPSNEQFF. The CDR3 DNA sequence: TGCGCCAGCAGCCATCGACAGGGGTCTCCTTCCAATGAGCAGTTCTTC.

For the CDR3, the DNA is TGTGCCAGCAGCCCCCAGGTAGGGGGTGAAGAAATCTACAATGAGCAGTTCTTC. Protein product: CASSPQVGGEEIYNEQFF. This rearrangement joins TRBV11-2 to TRBJ2-1; D is perhaps TRBD1 (6 bases). The CDR3 spans 18 residues. Trimming took 5 bases from V and 3 from J, leaving 23 bases between them. The germline CDR1 and CDR2 sequences are SGHAT and FQNNGV. Based on the CDR3 plus reference TRBV11-2 and TRBJ2-1, the full variable domain is EAGVAQSPRYKIIEKRQSVAFWCNPISGHATLYWYQQILGQGPKLLIQFQNNGVVDDSQLPKDRFSAERLKGVDSTLKIQPAKLEDSAVYLCASSPQVGGEEIYNEQFFGPGTRLTVL.

This clonotype is medium-sized by share. The CDR3 loop is CASSQGLRNNEQFF. The CDR3, as DNA: TGCGCCAGCAGCCAAGGCCTTCGGAACAATGAGCAGTTCTTC. The chain uses TRBV4-1 and TRBJ2-1; no clear D gene. Germline values: CDR1 MGHRA, CDR2 YSYEKL. V lost 1 base and J lost 5, with 9 bases in between. The CDR3 length is 14 residues.

As concerns this clonotype: This could be a read error, since a much larger clone is one nucleotide away. DNA for the CDR3: TGCAGCACCAGACAGGGGGATTCCTACAAGCAGTACTTC. Protein: CSTRQGDSYKQYF. V is TRBV29-1 and J is TRBJ2-7, with 9 bases fitting TRBD1. Germline V lookup: CDR1 SQVTM, CDR2 ANQGSEA. CDR3 length: 13 amino acids.

This clonotype was counted many times. The chain links TRBV5-6 to TRBJ1-1; D possibly corresponds to TRBD1 (5 bases). Trimming removed 0 bases at V and 5 bases at J, with 14 bases between. The germline gives CDR1 SGHDT, CDR2 YYEEEE. The CDR3 sequence is 15 residues long. CDR3 sequence (DNA): TGTGCCAGCAGCTTGGACGGGGGAGGGAAAACTGAAGCTTTCTTT. Translated: CASSLDGGGKTEAFF.

This clonotype is deemed medium-sized. CDR3 nucleotide sequence: TGTGCCAGCAGTGGAGGGGATCTAAGTCGGGTAAATTCACCCCTCCACTTT. Protein product: CASSGGDLSRVNSPLHF. The V gene is TRBV2, the J gene TRBJ1-6; perhaps TRBD1 as D (5 bases). Germline-derived CDR1 and CDR2 are SNHLY and FYNNEI. Trimming removed 4 bases from V and 7 bases from J, with 20 bases in between. CDR3 length equals 17 residues.

J is TRBJ2-7 and V is TRBV7-6, with TRBD1 as a possible D gene (6 bases). The V gene's germline CDR1 is SGHVS and CDR2 FNYEAQ. Trimming shortened V by 2 bases and J by 3 bases, and 11 bases separated the two germline ends. The length of the CDR3 is 14 residues. CDR3 protein: CASSLFRGHYEQYF. The DNA for the CDR3 is TGTGCCAGCAGCTTATTCAGGGGACACTACGAGCAGTACTTC.

The V call is TRBV7-9, the J call TRBJ2-4, with TRBD2 matching over 10 bases. The CDR3 is made up of 19 amino acids. The germline gives CDR1 SEHNR, CDR2 FQNEAQ (reference sequence). With V trimmed by 1 base and J by 0 bases, 9 bases remained unmatched. For the CDR3, the DNA is TGTGCCAGCAGCTTAGTTCGCCTAGCGGGGGCCCTAGCCAAAAACATTCAGTACTTC. Translating it yields CASSLVRLAGALAKNIQYF.

This clonotype qualifies as medium-sized. V gene TRBV6-5 combines with J gene TRBJ1-1, with D possibly being TRBD1 (5 bases). Per germline, CDR1 MNHEY and CDR2 SVGAGI. Trimming removed 5 bases from V and 0 bases from J, with 16 bases in between. The CDR3 extends over 16 amino acids. The CDR3 spells CASSRPSTALNTEAFF. In DNA form, the CDR3 reads TGTGCCAGCAGTAGGCCTTCGACAGCTCTGAACACTGAAGCTTTCTTT.

The rearrangement joins TRBV10-1 to TRBJ2-3; 10 nucleotides align to TRBD2. Trimming at V came to 2 bases and at J to 7 bases, leaving 6 bases not matched to a gene. Germline CDR1 reads WNHNN; CDR2 reads SYGVQD (reference sequence). The CDR3 length is 15 residues. In nucleotides, the CDR3 is TGCGCCAGCAGTGAGAGGCTAGCGGGGGCAAATACGCAGTATTTT. Translated: CASSERLAGANTQYF.

In this sample, this clonotype turned up many times. V gene TRBV20-1 combines with J gene TRBJ2-6; D not resolved. V was shortened by 5 bases and J by 0 bases, with 14 bases between the two germline ends. This CDR3 contains 16 residues. Germline lookup yields CDR1 DFQATT and CDR2 SNEGSKA (reference sequence). CDR3 coding DNA: TGCAGTGCTTGGGCCCTTATGGGCTCTGGGGCCAACGTCCTGACTTTC. Protein product: CSAWALMGSGANVLTF.

The gene calls are TRBV3-1 and TRBJ1-6; D is possibly TRBD1 (6 bases). This CDR3 has 15 residues. Deletions cut 2 bases from V and 9 bases from J, with 14 bases between. In germline, CDR1 is LGHDT, CDR2 YNNKEL (reference sequence). The CDR3: CASSQSGAGVSPLHF. For the CDR3, the DNA is TGTGCCAGCAGCCAATCCGGGGCAGGGGTTTCACCCCTCCACTTT.

The rearrangement joins TRBV5-5 to TRBJ2-4, with TRBD1 matching 7 bases. The germline gives CDR1 SGHKS, CDR2 YYEKEE (reference sequence). Trimming at V came to 4 bases and at J to 0 bases, leaving 7 bases not matched to a gene. This CDR3 comprises 16 residues. CDR3 in amino acids: CASSPPGQLAKNIQYF. The DNA for the CDR3 is TGTGCCAGCAGCCCCCCGGGACAGCTAGCCAAAAACATTCAGTACTTC.